Below are 12 T cell receptor beta chains sequenced from a single sample in a study of cytomegalovirus exposure and HLA in healthy donors. This PCR relied on a set of 60 Vbeta primers and 13 Jbeta primers. Measured with immunoSEQ multiplex PCR; TCRdb has only the in-frame clones, and not every one. The sample includes 80,000 or so clones, under 70% of them seen just once. The sequenced material came from PBMCs. The source of these receptors is a woman aged 45 to 65 in good health and CMV-seropositive.

V usage is TRBV19 and J usage is TRBJ2-5; TRBD2 is a possible D gene (5 bases). V was cut by 3 bases and J by 2 bases, with 13 bases left in between. CDR1 and CDR2 from the germline V gene are LNHDA and SQIVND (reference sequence). This CDR3 comprises 15 residues. The CDR3 is CASSINGEKQETQYF. In DNA, the CDR3 is TGTGCCAGTAGTATCAACGGGGAGAAACAAGAGACCCAGTACTTC.

This chain joins TRBV5-6 and TRBJ2-3; 8 positions agree with TRBD1. V lost 0 bases to trimming and J lost 0 bases; unmatched junction nucleotides: 0. Per the germline V gene, CDR1 is SGHDT and CDR2 is YYEEEE. This CDR3 is built from 15 residues. The CDR3 sequence is CASSLDRGSTDTQYF. The CDR3 nucleotides read TGTGCCAGCAGCTTGGACAGGGGGAGCACAGATACGCAGTATTTT.

The chain is built from TRBV6-1 and TRBJ2-3, with TRBD1 as a possible D gene (6 bases). The germline V and J ends were trimmed by 4 bases and 1 base, with 12 bases remaining between them. This CDR3 is 15 amino acids long. CDR1 is MNHNS, CDR2 SASEGT, per germline. In DNA form, the CDR3 reads TGTGCCAGCAGTGTGATCAGGGGTGGCACAGATACGCAGTATTTT. As protein: CASSVIRGGTDTQYF.

The V call is TRBV7-2, the J call TRBJ2-7; the match to TRBD2 covers 9 bases. Trimming took 4 bases from V and 3 from J; bases not matched to a gene: 4. Germline-derived CDR1 and CDR2 are SGHTA and FQGNSA. The CDR3 consists of 14 residues. The CDR3 protein is CASSSSSGDYEQYF. CDR3 DNA sequence: TGTGCCAGCAGCTCGTCTAGCGGGGACTACGAGCAGTACTTC.

CDR3 DNA: TGCGCCAGCAGCCAAGTGGGACAGCGCAACTATGGCTACACCTTC. Its protein product is CASSQVGQRNYGYTF. This chain uses TRBV4-1 with TRBJ1-2; 7 bases line up with TRBD1. CDR1 MGHRA and CDR2 YSYEKL come from the germline V gene. V lost 1 base and J lost 2; bases outside the gene matches: 4. CDR3 length equals 15 residues.

V usage is TRBV5-1 and J usage is TRBJ1-4; D is possibly TRBD1 (5 bases). The CDR3 is made up of 14 amino acids. V lost 0 bases and J lost 4, with 7 bases in between. CDR1 and CDR2 from the germline V gene are SGHRS and YFSETQ. The DNA for the CDR3 is TGCGCCAGCAGCTTGGTTAGGGGTAATGAAAAACTGTTTTTT. Translating gives CASSLVRGNEKLFF. The entire variable domain, with the rest obtained from reference TRBV5-1 and TRBJ1-4, is as follows: KAGVTQTPRYLIKTRGQQVTLSCSPISGHRSVSWYQQTPGQGLQFLFEYFSETQRNKGNFPGRFSGRQFSNSRSEMNVSTLELGDSALYLCASSLVRGNEKLFFGSGTQLSVL.

V gene TRBV30 combines with J gene TRBJ1-4; 7 nucleotides line up with TRBD1. The CDR3 has 14 amino acids. Germline V CDR1 and CDR2: GTSNPN, SVGIG (reference sequence). V shed 4 bases and J 5 bases; nucleotides not matched to a gene: 7. The CDR3 here is CAWIRQGNNEKLFF. Written as DNA, the CDR3 is TGTGCCTGGATCCGACAGGGAAACAATGAAAAACTGTTTTTT. Full variable domain (rest looked up from reference TRBV30 and TRBJ1-4): SQTIHQWPATLVQPVGSPLSLECTVEGTSNPNLYWYRQAAGRGLQLLFYSVGIGQISSEVPQNLSASRPQDRQFILSSKKLLLSDSGFYLCAWIRQGNNEKLFFGSGTQLSVL.

This chain joins TRBV7-9 and TRBJ1-1; perhaps TRBD1 as D (6 bases). The CDR3 length is 15 residues. The V end was cut by 1 base, the J end by 1 base, with 10 bases between. Per the germline V gene, CDR1 is SEHNR and CDR2 is FQNEAQ (reference sequence). CDR3 sequence: CASSLGNRANTEAFF. The CDR3 DNA sequence: TGTGCCAGCAGCTTAGGTAACAGGGCGAACACTGAAGCTTTCTTT.

The chain is built from TRBV30 and TRBJ1-2, with 10 bases lining up with TRBD1. CDR1 and CDR2 (germline): GTSNPN, SVGIG (reference sequence). The junction had 3 bases not matched to a gene; V was cut back by 5 bases and J by 6 bases. The CDR3 is made up of 12 amino acids. CDR3 loop: CAWGGQGNGYTF. For the CDR3, the DNA is TGTGCCTGGGGGGGACAGGGGAATGGCTACACCTTC.

The chain links TRBV10-3 to TRBJ1-5; no clear D. Germline values: CDR1 ENHRY, CDR2 SYGVKD. Trimming left V 7 bases short and J 0 bases short, with 16 bases between. CDR3 size: 16 residues. The CDR3 DNA follows: TGTGCCATCACCGAGATACTGAGGGATAGCAATCAGCCCCAGCATTTT. It codes for CAITEILRDSNQPQHF.

This chain connects TRBV12-2 to TRBJ2-1; the table assigns TRBD2, which was not confirmed against the DNA. TRBV12-2 is classified as a pseudogene. The CDR3 runs to 15 residues. In DNA, the CDR3 is TGTGCAAGTCGCCCAGAGGGGGGGGCCTACAATGAGCAGTTCTTC. This encodes CASRPEGGAYNEQFF.

There are a few counts of this clone. This rearrangement joins TRBV28 to TRBJ2-2, with a weak D call TRBD2 (7 bases). The CDR3 runs to 16 residues. From germline, CDR1 is MDHEN and CDR2 SYDVKM. V dropped 6 bases and J dropped 0 bases, with 14 bases sitting between them. This chain's CDR3 is CASREGGLSNTGELFF. The CDR3 DNA reads TGTGCCAGCAGGGAGGGGGGGCTTTCGAACACCGGGGAGCTGTTTTTT.